This record looks at one T cell receptor (beta chain) sequence and its context. What it binds is not known. The data were obtained in a study of cytomegalovirus exposure and HLA in healthy donors. Study as a whole: The roughly 660 first-cohort repertoires shared a platform with the roughly 120 validation repertoires, as reported in a later analysis.

Here immunoSEQ multiplex PCR was the method, and the copy in TCRdb shows in-frame clones only, minus some. The sample shows approximately 130,000 clones, about 84% of them seen only once. V lost 3 bases to trimming and J lost 1 base, with 8 bases between them. The CDR3 has 14 residues. The V gene's germline CDR1 is MNHEY and CDR2 SVGAGI. The study's findings and limits: Under in vitro conditions, a few CMV-associated chains were confirmed as specific for CMV antigens. Within the 120 or so validation repertoires, first-cohort TCR clusters tended to co-occur, according to a later analysis. While the bulk of TCR sequences proved rare, some public TCRs turned up in many donors.

The sequencing sample was made of PBMCs. This clonotype was sampled from a woman in her twenties or thirties in good health and CMV-seronegative. V is TRBV6-5 and J is TRBJ2-3; unclear D gene. CDR3 in DNA: TGTGCCAGCAGTTATTCCCTCGGCACAGATACGCAGTATTTT. This gives the protein CASSYSLGTDTQYF.